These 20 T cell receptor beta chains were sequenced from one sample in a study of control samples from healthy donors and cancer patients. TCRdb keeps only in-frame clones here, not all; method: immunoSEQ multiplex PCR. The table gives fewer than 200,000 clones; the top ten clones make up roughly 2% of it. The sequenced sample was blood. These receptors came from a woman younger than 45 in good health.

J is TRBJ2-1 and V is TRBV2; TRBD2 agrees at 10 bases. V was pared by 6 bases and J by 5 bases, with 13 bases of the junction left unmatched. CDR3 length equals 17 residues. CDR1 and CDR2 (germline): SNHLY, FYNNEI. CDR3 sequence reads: CASSIENLAGANNEQFF. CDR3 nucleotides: TGTGCCAGCAGCATAGAGAATCTAGCGGGGGCAAACAATGAGCAGTTCTTC.

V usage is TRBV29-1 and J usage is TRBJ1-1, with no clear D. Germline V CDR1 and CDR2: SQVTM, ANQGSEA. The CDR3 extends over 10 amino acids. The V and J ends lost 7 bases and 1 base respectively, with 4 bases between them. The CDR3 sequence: CSAGNTEAFF. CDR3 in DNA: TGCAGCGCCGGGAACACTGAAGCTTTCTTT. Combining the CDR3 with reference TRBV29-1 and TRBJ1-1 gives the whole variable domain SAVISQKPSRDICQRGTSLTIQCQVDSQVTMMFWYRQQPGQSLTLIATANQGSEATYESGFVIDKFPISRPNLTFSTLTVSNMSPEDSSIYLCSAGNTEAFFGQGTRLTVV.

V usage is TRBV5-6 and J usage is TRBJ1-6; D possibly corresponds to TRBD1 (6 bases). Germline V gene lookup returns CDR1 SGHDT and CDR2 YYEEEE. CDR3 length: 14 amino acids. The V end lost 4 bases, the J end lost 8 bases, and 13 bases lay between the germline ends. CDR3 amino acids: CASSPGHGDSPLHF. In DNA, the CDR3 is TGTGCCAGCAGCCCGGGACATGGGGATTCACCCCTCCACTTT. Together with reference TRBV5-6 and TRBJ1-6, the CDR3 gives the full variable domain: DAGVTQSPTHLIKTRGQQVTLRCSPKSGHDTVSWYQQALGQGPQFIFQYYEEEERQRGNFPDRFSGHQFPNYSSELNVNALLLGDSALYLCASSPGHGDSPLHFGNGTRLTVT.

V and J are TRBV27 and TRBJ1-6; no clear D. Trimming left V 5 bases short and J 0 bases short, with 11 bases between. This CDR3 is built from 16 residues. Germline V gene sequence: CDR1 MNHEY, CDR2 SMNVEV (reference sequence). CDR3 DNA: TGTGCCAGCAGTATCGAAGGGAGCTCCTATAATTCACCCCTCCACTTT. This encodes CASSIEGSSYNSPLHF.

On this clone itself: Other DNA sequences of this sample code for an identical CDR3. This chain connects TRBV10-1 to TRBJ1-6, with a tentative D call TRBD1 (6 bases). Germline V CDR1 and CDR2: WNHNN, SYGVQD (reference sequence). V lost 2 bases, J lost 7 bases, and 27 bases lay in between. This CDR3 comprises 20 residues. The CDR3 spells CASSERGGLAGGRWNSPLHF. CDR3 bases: TGCGCCAGCAGTGAGAGAGGGGGACTAGCGGGGGGTCGATGGAATTCACCCCTCCACTTT.

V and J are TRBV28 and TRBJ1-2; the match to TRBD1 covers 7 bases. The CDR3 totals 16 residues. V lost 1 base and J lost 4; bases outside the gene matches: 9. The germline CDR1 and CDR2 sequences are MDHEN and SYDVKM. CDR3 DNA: TGTGCCAGCAGTTTATTTAAAAGGGGGACAGCCTATGGCTACACCTTC. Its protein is CASSLFKRGTAYGYTF.

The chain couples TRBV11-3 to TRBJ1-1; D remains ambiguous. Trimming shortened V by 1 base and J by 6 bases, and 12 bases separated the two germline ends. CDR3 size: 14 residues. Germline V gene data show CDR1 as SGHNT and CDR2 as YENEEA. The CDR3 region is CASSLGSAGAEAFF. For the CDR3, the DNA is TGTGCCAGCAGCTTAGGATCGGCGGGCGCTGAAGCTTTCTTT. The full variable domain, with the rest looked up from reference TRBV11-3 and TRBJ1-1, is EAGVVQSPRYKIIEKKQPVAFWCNPISGHNTLYWYLQNLGQGPELLIRYENEEAVDDSQLPKDRFSAERLKGVDSTLKIQPAELGDSAVYLCASSLGSAGAEAFFGQGTRLTVV.

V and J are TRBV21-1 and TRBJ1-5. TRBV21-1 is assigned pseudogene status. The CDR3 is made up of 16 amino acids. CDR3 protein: CASSNTSGTHNQPQHF. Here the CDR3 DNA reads TGTGCCAGCAGCAATACGAGCGGGACACATAATCAGCCCCAGCATTTT.

CDR3 DNA: TGTGCCAGCAGCTTTCAGGGAGCCGGAAACACCATATATTTT. Amino acids: CASSFQGAGNTIYF. The chain joins TRBV7-9 to TRBJ1-3, with D perhaps matching TRBD1 (5 bases). The CDR3 loop spans 14 amino acids. Deletions cut 3 bases from V and 4 bases from J, with 10 bases between. Germline values: CDR1 SEHNR, CDR2 FQNEAQ (reference sequence).

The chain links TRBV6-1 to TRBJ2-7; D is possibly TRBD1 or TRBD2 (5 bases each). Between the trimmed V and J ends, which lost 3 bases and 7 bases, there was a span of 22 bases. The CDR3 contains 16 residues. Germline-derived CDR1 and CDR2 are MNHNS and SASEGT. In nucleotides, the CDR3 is TGTGCCAGCAGTGATTTTTCGCCGGGGCAGGGCGAGGAGCAGTACTTC. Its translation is CASSDFSPGQGEEQYF.

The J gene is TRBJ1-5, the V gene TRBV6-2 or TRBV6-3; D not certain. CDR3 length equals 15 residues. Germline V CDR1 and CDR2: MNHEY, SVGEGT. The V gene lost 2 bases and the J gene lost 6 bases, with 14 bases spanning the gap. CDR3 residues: CASSYRQAYGQPQHF. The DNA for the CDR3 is TGTGCCAGCAGTTACCGGCAGGCCTACGGTCAGCCCCAGCATTTT.

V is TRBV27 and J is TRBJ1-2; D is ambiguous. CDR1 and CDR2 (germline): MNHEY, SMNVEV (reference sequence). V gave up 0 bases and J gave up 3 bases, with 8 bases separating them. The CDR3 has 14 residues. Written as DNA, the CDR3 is TGTGCCAGCAGTTTATCTGGCGTAGACTATGGCTACACCTTC. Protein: CASSLSGVDYGYTF.

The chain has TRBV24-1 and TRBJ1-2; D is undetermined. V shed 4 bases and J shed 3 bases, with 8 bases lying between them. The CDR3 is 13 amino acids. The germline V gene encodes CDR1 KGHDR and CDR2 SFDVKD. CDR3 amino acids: CATSDPEHYGYTF. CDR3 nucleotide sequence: TGTGCCACCAGTGACCCAGAGCACTATGGCTACACCTTC.

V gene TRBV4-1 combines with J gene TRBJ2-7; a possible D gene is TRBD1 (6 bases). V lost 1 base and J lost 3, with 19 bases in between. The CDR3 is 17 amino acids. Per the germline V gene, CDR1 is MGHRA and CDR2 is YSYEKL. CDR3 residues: CASSQVGGGAFRYEQYF. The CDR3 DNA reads TGCGCCAGCAGCCAAGTTGGTGGGGGCGCTTTTCGCTACGAGCAGTACTTC.

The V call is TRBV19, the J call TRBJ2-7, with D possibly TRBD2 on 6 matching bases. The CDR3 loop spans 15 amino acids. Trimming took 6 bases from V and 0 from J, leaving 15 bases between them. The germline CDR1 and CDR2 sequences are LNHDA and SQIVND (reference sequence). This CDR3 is CASSPSSAPSYEQYF. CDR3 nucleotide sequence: TGTGCCAGTAGCCCTTCTAGCGCCCCCTCCTACGAGCAGTACTTC.

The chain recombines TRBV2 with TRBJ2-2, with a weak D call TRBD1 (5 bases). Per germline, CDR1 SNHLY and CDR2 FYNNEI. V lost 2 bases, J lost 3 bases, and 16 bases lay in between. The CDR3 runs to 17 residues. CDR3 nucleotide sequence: TGTGCCAGCAGTGAAAACAGGAACTACCACTACACCGGGGAGCTGTTTTTT. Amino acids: CASSENRNYHYTGELFF. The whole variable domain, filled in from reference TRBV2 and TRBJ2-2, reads EPEVTQTPSHQVTQMGQEVILRCVPISNHLYFYWYRQILGQKVEFLVSFYNNEISEKSEIFDDQFSVERPDGSNFTLKIRSTKLEDSAMYFCASSENRNYHYTGELFFGEGSRLTVL.

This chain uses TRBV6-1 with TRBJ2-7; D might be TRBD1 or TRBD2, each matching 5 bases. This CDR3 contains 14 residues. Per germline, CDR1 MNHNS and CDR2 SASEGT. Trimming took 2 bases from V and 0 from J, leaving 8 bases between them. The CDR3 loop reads CASSELGDSYEQYF. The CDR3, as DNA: TGTGCCAGCAGTGAATTGGGGGACTCCTACGAGCAGTACTTC.

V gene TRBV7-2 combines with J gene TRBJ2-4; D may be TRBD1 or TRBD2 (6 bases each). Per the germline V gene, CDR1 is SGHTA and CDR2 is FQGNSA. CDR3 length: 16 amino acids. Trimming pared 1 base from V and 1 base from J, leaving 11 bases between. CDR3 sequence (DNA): TGTGCCAGCAGCTTAGGCCAGGGGAGGGCCAAAAACATTCAGTACTTC. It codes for CASSLGQGRAKNIQYF.

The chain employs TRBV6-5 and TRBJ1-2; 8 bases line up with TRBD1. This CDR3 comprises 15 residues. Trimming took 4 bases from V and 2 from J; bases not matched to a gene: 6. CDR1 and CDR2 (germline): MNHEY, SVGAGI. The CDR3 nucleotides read TGTGCCAGCAGTTCCTTCAGGGGGCCCAACTATGGCTACACCTTC. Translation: CASSSFRGPNYGYTF.

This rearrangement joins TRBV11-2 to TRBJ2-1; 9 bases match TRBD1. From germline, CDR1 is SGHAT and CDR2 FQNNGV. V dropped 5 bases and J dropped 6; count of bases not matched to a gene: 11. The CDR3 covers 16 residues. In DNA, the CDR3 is TGTGCCAGCAGCATTACAGGGGGCGAGTCTATCAATGAGCAGTTCTTC. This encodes CASSITGGESINEQFF.